This T cell receptor beta chain emerged from a study of blood T cell repertoires in COVID-19. This CDR3 region has 15 residues. Germline CDR1 SGDLS, CDR2 YYNGEE. J was trimmed by 2 bases and V by 4 bases; bases with no gene match: 5. Assay: immunoSEQ multiplex PCR; the TCRdb copy retains only in-frame clones and omits some. The data show roughly 250,000 clones, 84% seen once. The chain has TRBV9 and TRBJ2-3; 9 bases are a match to TRBD2. The source material was peripheral blood. This TCR was sampled from a man aged 50 or older with active or convalescent COVID-19. The CDR3 nucleotides are TGTGCCAGCAGCCCCCGACTAGCGGTCACAGATACGCAGTATTTT. Residues: CASSPRLAVTDTQYF.